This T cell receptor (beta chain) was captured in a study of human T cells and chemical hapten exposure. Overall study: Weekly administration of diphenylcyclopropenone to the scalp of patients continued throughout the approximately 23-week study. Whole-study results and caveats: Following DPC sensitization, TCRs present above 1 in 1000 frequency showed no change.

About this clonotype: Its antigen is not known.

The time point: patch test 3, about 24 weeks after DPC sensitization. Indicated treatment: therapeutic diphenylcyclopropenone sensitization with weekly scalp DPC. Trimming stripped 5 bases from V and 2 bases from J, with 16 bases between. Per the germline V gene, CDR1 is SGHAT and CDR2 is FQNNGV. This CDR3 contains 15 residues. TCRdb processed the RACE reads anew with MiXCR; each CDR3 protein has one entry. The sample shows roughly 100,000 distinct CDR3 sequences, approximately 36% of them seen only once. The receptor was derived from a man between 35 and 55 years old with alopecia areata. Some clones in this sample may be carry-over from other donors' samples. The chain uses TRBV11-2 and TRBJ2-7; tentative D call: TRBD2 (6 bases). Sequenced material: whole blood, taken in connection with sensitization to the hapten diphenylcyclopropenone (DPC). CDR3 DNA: TGTGCCAGCAGCCTTGGGGCGGGAAAGGCCTACGAGCAGTACTTC. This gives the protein CASSLGAGKAYEQYF. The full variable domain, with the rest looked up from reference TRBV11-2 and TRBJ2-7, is EAGVAQSPRYKIIEKRQSVAFWCNPISGHATLYWYQQILGQGPKLLIQFQNNGVVDDSQLPKDRFSAERLKGVDSTLKIQPAKLEDSAVYLCASSLGAGKAYEQYFGPGTRLTVT.